A single sample is the source of the 24 T cell receptor beta chains below, sequenced in a study of blood T cells in healthy people across ages. Together with a sample-barcoded 5' primer, a J-beta primer mix was included in a second PCR lasting about 7 to 11 cycles. From the 5' RACE reads, TCRdb called clonotypes with MiXCR, one entry per CDR3 protein. This table has about 670,000 distinct CDR3 sequences, 40% to 45% appearing once. Source material: blood. The receptors were gathered from a man at least 80 years old in good health.

The V gene is TRBV11-2, the J gene TRBJ2-1, with TRBD2 as a possible D gene (5 bases). Trimming pared 5 bases from V and 0 bases from J, leaving 14 bases between. Germline CDR1 SGHAT, CDR2 FQNNGV. The CDR3 spans 16 residues. The CDR3 loop reads CASSPRWLASYNEQFF. In nucleotides, the CDR3 is TGTGCCAGCAGCCCCCGGTGGCTAGCCTCCTACAATGAGCAGTTCTTC.

This clonotype was seen repeatedly, ten times or more. V is TRBV4-2 and J is TRBJ1-2; possible D gene TRBD1, 5 bases. V was pared by 0 bases and J by 2 bases, with 10 bases between. Germline CDR1 and CDR2: LGHNA and YNFKEQ. There are 15 residues in the CDR3. The CDR3 nucleotides are TGTGCCAGCAGCCAAGATGGGGACGGGAACTATGGCTACACCTTC. It is translated as CASSQDGDGNYGYTF.

The chain links TRBV28 to TRBJ2-3; 11 nucleotides agree with TRBD2. Germline CDR1 and CDR2: MDHEN and SYDVKM. There are 20 residues in the CDR3. V lost 4 bases and J lost 4; bases outside the gene matches: 19. DNA of the CDR3: TGTGCCAGCAGTTCCCGACTAGCGGGATCTCTTCTGGGCGGGGCAGATACGCAGTATTTT. Its protein product is CASSSRLAGSLLGGADTQYF.

The rearrangement uses TRBV20-1 and TRBJ1-4, with TRBD1 as a possible D gene (6 bases). Looked up from germline, CDR1 is DFQATT and CDR2 is SNEGSKA (reference sequence). The CDR3 extends over 13 amino acids. V lost 6 bases and J 3 bases, leaving 11 bases between the germline ends. The CDR3 coding sequence is TGCAGTGCCGGGACATCGGCTAATGAAAAACTGTTTTTT. Protein sequence: CSAGTSANEKLFF.

This clonotype appeared a few times. The chain uses TRBV7-2 and TRBJ2-5; a possible D gene is TRBD2 (5 bases). This CDR3 comprises 14 residues. V lost 5 bases and J 3 bases, leaving 13 bases between the germline ends. The germline V gene encodes CDR1 SGHTA and CDR2 FQGNSA. CDR3 amino acids: CASSREMREETQYF. CDR3 nucleotides: TGTGCCAGCAGCCGAGAAATGCGGGAAGAGACCCAGTACTTC.

This clonotype was detected ten times or more. This chain joins TRBV29-1 and TRBJ2-5; D is possibly TRBD1 (5 bases). Germline CDR1 is SQVTM and CDR2 is ANQGSEA. V lost 6 bases and J lost 4, with 21 bases in between. The CDR3 consists of 15 residues. CDR3 region: CSVYRFSSLLETQYF. DNA of the CDR3: TGCAGCGTCTACAGGTTTTCGAGCCTTTTAGAGACCCAGTACTTC. Filled out from reference TRBV29-1 and TRBJ2-5, the complete variable domain reads SAVISQKPSRDICQRGTSLTIQCQVDSQVTMMFWYRQQPGQSLTLIATANQGSEATYESGFVIDKFPISRPNLTFSTLTVSNMSPEDSSIYLCSVYRFSSLLETQYFGPGTRLLVL.

There are a few counts of this clonotype. The chain uses TRBV7-2 and TRBJ2-7, with TRBD2 identical over 12 bases. Germline CDR1 reads SGHTA; CDR2 reads FQGNSA. After removal of 3 bases from V and 1 base from J, the junction contained 1 base not matched to a gene. CDR3 length equals 15 residues. CDR3 DNA sequence: TGTGCCAGCAGCTTTGGACTAGCGGGGTCCTACGAGCAGTACTTC. It yields the protein CASSFGLAGSYEQYF.

This clonotype showed up just a few times. V and J are TRBV5-1 and TRBJ2-7; 9 bases agree with TRBD1. Germline values: CDR1 SGHRS, CDR2 YFSETQ. V was clipped by 4 bases and J by 2 bases; unmatched bases: 4. The CDR3 consists of 14 residues. The CDR3 sequence is CASSMGQGPYEQYF. The CDR3 coding sequence is TGCGCCAGCAGCATGGGACAGGGCCCCTACGAGCAGTACTTC.

This clonotype was counted only a few times. The chain couples TRBV3-1 to TRBJ2-2; a possible D gene is TRBD1 (6 bases). CDR1 LGHDT and CDR2 YNNKEL come from the germline V gene (reference sequence). The CDR3 runs 15 residues. V was cut by 2 bases and J by 5 bases, with 12 bases left in between. The CDR3 here is CASSQLGAVTGELFF. The DNA of the CDR3 is TGTGCCAGCAGCCAACTGGGGGCGGTGACCGGGGAGCTGTTTTTT.

The chain carries TRBV7-8 and TRBJ1-5, with D unresolved. CDR3 length: 15 residues. Per germline, CDR1 SGHVS and CDR2 FQNEAQ. Trimming pared 5 bases from V and 2 bases from J, leaving 13 bases between. CDR3 loop: CASSGGFSGNQPQHF. CDR3 DNA: TGTGCCAGCAGCGGCGGGTTTTCGGGCAATCAGCCCCAGCATTTT.

The chain links TRBV12-3 or TRBV12-4 to TRBJ2-3; 10 nucleotides agree with TRBD2. The junction had 9 bases not matched to a gene; V was cut back by 3 bases and J by 0 bases. The CDR3 is 18 residues long. DNA for the CDR3: TGTGCCAGCAGTTTTTTCAGTACTAGCGGGAAGAGCACAGATACGCAGTATTTT. Its translation: CASSFFSTSGKSTDTQYF.

The V call is TRBV4-2, the J call TRBJ2-1; 11 bases match TRBD2. Germline-derived CDR1 and CDR2 are LGHNA and YNFKEQ. The V gene end was trimmed by 3 bases and the J gene end by 2 bases; junction bases not matched to a gene: 3. The CDR3 contains 16 residues. CDR3 nucleotide sequence: TGTGCCAGCAGCCACGATAGCGGGGGGGCCTACAATGAGCAGTTCTTC. Residues: CASSHDSGGAYNEQFF.

J is TRBJ2-7 and V is TRBV9; 8 nucleotides align to TRBD1. Per germline, CDR1 SGDLS and CDR2 YYNGEE. Trimming at V came to 1 base and at J to 8 bases, leaving 14 bases not matched to a gene. This CDR3 spans 16 amino acids. The chain's CDR3 is CASSVQGASTVQKQYF. CDR3 coding DNA: TGTGCCAGCAGCGTACAGGGGGCATCGACTGTTCAGAAGCAGTACTTC.

The chain is built from TRBV29-1 and TRBJ2-5, with 8 nucleotides matching TRBD2. The V and J ends lost 1 base and 5 bases, in that order; junction bases with no gene match: 6. Germline CDR1 reads SQVTM; CDR2 reads ANQGSEA. This CDR3 is 14 amino acids long. This chain's CDR3 is CSVEGVAGLETQYF. The CDR3 bases are TGCAGCGTTGAAGGAGTAGCGGGATTGGAGACCCAGTACTTC.

The table lists this clonotype with a few counts. J is TRBJ2-4 and V is TRBV27, with TRBD1 matching over 7 bases. The DNA end favors TRBJ2-7, so the J call may be wrong. Germline assignment: CDR1 MNHEY and CDR2 SMNVEV (reference sequence). This CDR3 is 15 amino acids long. For the CDR3, the DNA is TGTGCCAGCAGTTTACGGGTAGGGGGCTGGTACGAGCAGTACTTC. It codes for CASSLRVGGWYEQYF.

This chain uses TRBV4-1 with TRBJ2-5; weak D call: TRBD1 (5 bases). Trimming cost V 1 base and J 4 bases, with 16 bases left between them. The CDR3 covers 16 residues. Germline V CDR1 and CDR2: MGHRA, YSYEKL. The CDR3 protein is CASSQGTTGVRETQYF. The CDR3 nucleotides are TGCGCCAGCAGCCAAGGGACAACCGGAGTCAGAGAGACCCAGTACTTC.

There are a few counts of this clonotype. This chain links TRBV3-1 with TRBJ1-5; 9 bases line up with TRBD1. CDR1 LGHDT and CDR2 YNNKEL come from the germline V gene (reference sequence). The CDR3 extends over 15 amino acids. Trimming took 4 bases from V and 7 from J; bases not matched to a gene: 8. CDR3 sequence reads: CASSPGQGMDQPQHF. The DNA of the CDR3 is TGTGCCAGCAGCCCGGGACAGGGTATGGACCAGCCCCAGCATTTT.

This chain uses TRBV29-1 with TRBJ2-7; no reliable D call. The J call is in doubt because the DNA end fits TRBJ2-5 better. CDR3 length equals 13 residues. Looked up from germline, CDR1 is SQVTM and CDR2 is ANQGSEA. The CDR3 spells CSVDVSSSKTQYF. The DNA of the CDR3 is TGCAGCGTTGACGTGAGTAGTTCGAAGACCCAGTACTTC.

About this clonotype: A much bigger clone sits one base away, suggesting this may be a read error. The chain carries TRBV20-1 and TRBJ2-5; 7 bases map to TRBD1. This CDR3 region has 12 residues. The V segment lost 6 bases and the J segment 4 bases; nucleotides outside the gene matches: 5. Germline V gene lookup returns CDR1 DFQATT and CDR2 SNEGSKA (reference sequence). This chain's CDR3 is CSAPDRTETQYF. The CDR3 bases are TGCAGTGCCCCGGACAGGACAGAGACCCAGTACTTC.

This clonotype has more than one count but fewer than ten. The CDR3 coding sequence is TGCGCCAGCAGCTTCGGCGGAGGGGTAGGTAATGAGCAGTTCTTC. Protein product: CASSFGGGVGNEQFF. The chain has TRBV5-1 and TRBJ2-1; TRBD2 is a possible D gene (6 bases). The CDR3 contains 15 residues. Between the trimmed V and J ends, which lost 2 bases and 7 bases, there was a span of 16 bases. Germline loops: CDR1 SGHRS, CDR2 YFSETQ.

This clonotype showed up many times. The gene calls are TRBV24-1 and TRBJ1-5; D is possibly TRBD1 (6 bases). CDR1 and CDR2 from the germline V gene are KGHDR and SFDVKD. The CDR3 runs 14 residues. V gave up 4 bases and J gave up 4 bases, with 10 bases separating them. In DNA form, the CDR3 reads TGTGCCACCAGTGAGTCGGGGGCGAATCAGCCCCAGCATTTT. It codes for CATSESGANQPQHF.

This clonotype appeared many times. This chain links TRBV7-9 with TRBJ1-2, with D unresolved. The V gene's germline CDR1 is SEHNR and CDR2 FQNEAQ (reference sequence). This CDR3 is 12 amino acids long. Trimming removed 1 base at V and 3 bases at J, with 3 bases between. The DNA for the CDR3 is TGTGCCAGCAGCTTAGATTACTATGGCTACACCTTC. Amino acids: CASSLDYYGYTF.

Regarding this clonotype: Given a much more abundant clone one base away, this may be a read error. The rearrangement joins TRBV20-1 to TRBJ2-3; possible D gene TRBD1, 5 bases. From germline, CDR1 is DFQATT and CDR2 SNEGSKA (reference sequence). This CDR3 is 11 amino acids long. CDR3 loop: CSALWGDTRYF. The CDR3 nucleotides read TGCAGTGCTCTCTGGGGCGATACGCGGTATTTT.

The chain is built from TRBV6-6 and TRBJ2-7, with 10 bases aligning to TRBD1. Germline V gene lookup returns CDR1 MNHNY and CDR2 SVGAGI (reference sequence). J was trimmed by 6 bases and V by 1 base; bases with no gene match: 12. The CDR3 has 17 amino acids. The CDR3 DNA follows: TGTGCCAGCAGTTACTTCCCTATCCGGGACAGGGGAGGCGAGCAGTACTTC. The encoded protein is CASSYFPIRDRGGEQYF.